A selection of T cell receptor beta chains follows, all from one sample in a study of response to subunit inactivated influenza vaccine. TCRdb reprocessed the RT-PCR reads with MiXCR, giving one entry per CDR3 protein. This table holds approximately 520,000 distinct CDR3 sequences, 16% found once. This specimen consisted of CD4+ T cells sorted from PBMCs, obtained around 25 months after vaccination. The receptors originated from a man between 50 and 69 years old who received an inactivated influenza vaccine. CDR3s include the opening cysteine and the closing phenylalanine or tryptophan. The order of the fields is J gene, clone size, D gene, V gene, CDR3 protein, CDR3 DNA. The D gene is left open where the match is weak. The size of a clone is reported for some rows only, either as once, few or many, or as a class for expanded clones.

>TRBJ1-4|NA|TRBD1|TRBV2
CASRGTGNEKLFF
TGTGCCAGCAGAGGGACAGGGAATGAAAAACTGTTTTTT
>TRBJ2-7|few|NA|TRBV10-3
CATSDGHSYEQYF
TGTGCCACCTCCGACGGGCATAGCTACGAGCAGTACTTC
>TRBJ2-3|NA|NA|TRBV7-2
CASSLASPDTQYF
TGTGCCAGCAGCTTAGCCTCCCCAGATACGCAGTATTTT
>TRBJ2-1|NA|TRBD2|TRBV5-4
CASSLDLAGENNEQFF
TGTGCCAGCAGCTTGGACCTAGCGGGAGAGAACAATGAGCAGTTCTTC
>TRBJ2-3|NA|TRBD2|TRBV3-1
CASSQGLAGDLDTQYF
TGTGCCAGCAGCCAAGGTCTAGCGGGAGATTTAGATACGCAGTATTTT
>TRBJ2-6|few|NA|TRBV3-1
CASSPEQVSGANVLTF
TGTGCCAGCAGCCCCGAGCAGGTCTCTGGGGCCAACGTCCTGACTTTC
>TRBJ1-2|NA|NA|TRBV5-1
CASSLDGRADGYGYTF
TGCGCCAGCAGCTTGGATGGCCGCGCCGATGGGTATGGCTACACCTTC
>TRBJ2-7|NA|TRBD2|TRBV30
CAWSRASGPWSYEQYF
TGTGCCTGGAGTCGGGCTAGCGGGCCATGGTCGTACGAGCAGTACTTC
>TRBJ2-7|NA|TRBD2|TRBV7-6
CASSLSPSGRGSYEQYF
TGTGCCAGCAGCTTAAGTCCTAGCGGGAGAGGTTCCTACGAGCAGTACTTC
>TRBJ1-2|many|NA|TRBV15
CATSRGGLGGDGYTF
TGTGCCACCAGCAGAGGCGGACTCGGGGGAGATGGCTACACCTTC
>TRBJ1-1|NA|NA|TRBV6-1
CASSQVRSTEAFF
TGTGCCAGCAGCCAGGTACGGAGCACTGAAGCTTTCTTT
>TRBJ2-3|NA|NA|TRBV5-1
CASSLVASRDTDTQYF
TGCGCCAGCAGCTTGGTGGCTAGCAGGGACACAGATACGCAGTATTTT
>TRBJ2-1|NA|TRBD2|TRBV7-2
CASSITSGTYNEQFF
TGTGCCAGCAGCATAACTAGCGGGACGTACAATGAGCAGTTCTTC
>TRBJ2-1|few|TRBD2|TRBV12-3/TRBV12-4
CASSSRGLAGARSEQFF
TGTGCCAGCAGTTCCCGTGGACTAGCGGGAGCGCGGAGTGAGCAGTTCTTC
>TRBJ1-3|NA|NA|TRBV20-1
CSAKGSGSSGNTIYF
TGCAGTGCGAAGGGCTCGGGATCCTCTGGAAACACCATATATTTT
>TRBJ1-2|NA|NA|TRBV18
CASSPEGREYGYTF
TGTGCCAGCTCACCTGAAGGGAGGGAATATGGCTACACCTTC
>TRBJ2-1|NA|NA|TRBV12-3/TRBV12-4
CASSSRSYNEQFF
TGTGCCAGCAGTTCAAGGTCCTACAATGAGCAGTTCTTC
>TRBJ1-2|NA|NA|TRBV7-9
CASSFSSRANYGYTF
TGTGCCAGCAGCTTTTCGAGTCGGGCTAACTATGGCTACACCTTC
>TRBJ1-2|NA|NA|TRBV29-1
CSVESQDMRGYTF
TGCAGCGTTGAAAGTCAGGATATGAGGGGCTACACCTTC
>TRBJ2-7|NA|NA|TRBV7-2
CASSRTDFHEQYF
TGTGCCAGCAGCCGGACAGATTTCCACGAGCAGTACTTC
>TRBJ2-5|NA|TRBD1|TRBV5-1
CASSPGQGWMETQYF
TGCGCCAGCAGCCCGGGACAGGGTTGGATGGAGACCCAGTACTTC
>TRBJ2-1|few|TRBD2|TRBV27
CASNPLSGGTLSSYNEQFF
TGTGCCAGCAACCCCCTGAGCGGGGGGACTCTAAGCTCCTACAATGAGCAGTTCTTC
>TRBJ2-1|few|NA|TRBV10-3
CAIRAGVAVLQADEQFF
TGTGCCATCAGGGCCGGGGTAGCGGTCCTCCAGGCGGATGAGCAGTTCTTC
>TRBJ1-5|NA|TRBD1|TRBV20-1
CSARLGTGGLYNQPQHF
TGCAGTGCTAGACTGGGGACAGGGGGCCTTTACAATCAGCCCCAGCATTTT
>TRBJ2-2|NA|TRBD1|TRBV11-2
CATKQGALTGELFF
TGTGCCACCAAACAGGGGGCCCTCACCGGGGAGCTGTTTTTT
>TRBJ2-1|NA|TRBD2|TRBV10-3
CAISESHRTSSYNEQFF
TGTGCCATCAGTGAGTCCCACCGGACTAGCTCCTACAATGAGCAGTTCTTC
>TRBJ2-4|NA|NA|TRBV12-3/TRBV12-4
CASSFTSGTLIAKNIQYF
TGTGCCAGCAGTTTTACCTCCGGGACTCTAATAGCCAAAAACATTCAGTACTTC
>TRBJ1-5|NA|NA|TRBV6-2/TRBV6-3
CASRKGGDSQPQHF
TGTGCCAGCAGGAAGGGGGGGGATAGTCAGCCCCAGCATTTT
>TRBJ1-1|few|TRBD1|TRBV7-2
CASSPQGGRTEAFF
TGTGCCAGCAGCCCCCAGGGGGGCAGGACTGAAGCTTTCTTT
>TRBJ2-1|few|NA|TRBV9
CASSVPGKDEQFF
TGTGCCAGCAGCGTACCGGGGAAAGATGAGCAGTTCTTC
>TRBJ2-3|many|TRBD1|TRBV5-1
CASSPGTGKTDTQYF
TGCGCCAGCAGCCCCGGGACAGGGAAAACAGATACGCAGTATTTT
>TRBJ1-2|NA|NA|TRBV6-6
CASRTDGLYGYTF
TGTGCCAGCAGAACCGACGGCCTCTATGGCTACACCTTC
>TRBJ1-2|NA|TRBD1|TRBV4-2
CASSQESQAGGSGYTF
TGTGCCAGCAGCCAAGAATCTCAGGCAGGGGGCTCTGGCTACACCTTC
>TRBJ1-5|NA|TRBD1|TRBV7-2
CASSPRTGGQPQHF
TGTGCCAGCAGCCCTAGGACAGGGGGACAGCCCCAGCATTTT
>TRBJ1-1|few|TRBD1|TRBV2
CASSWTGVDTEAFF
TGTGCCAGCAGTTGGACAGGGGTGGACACTGAAGCTTTCTTT
>TRBJ1-1|NA|NA|TRBV20-1
CSASRGRGEAFF
TGCAGTGCCAGCAGGGGAAGGGGTGAAGCTTTCTTT
>TRBJ1-5|NA|NA|TRBV21-1
CASSKGHGQAIRSNQPQHF
TGTGCCAGCAGCAAAGGACACGGACAGGCCATACGTAGCAATCAGCCCCAGCATTTT
>TRBJ1-5|NA|NA|TRBV29-1
CSVQVSGNQPQHF
TGCAGCGTTCAGGTTTCGGGCAATCAGCCCCAGCATTTT
>TRBJ2-2|NA|TRBD1|TRBV20-1
CSAGDRRNTGELFF
TGCAGTGCGGGGGACAGGCGAAACACCGGGGAGCTGTTTTTT
>TRBJ2-3|NA|TRBD1|TRBV5-1
CASSPDRAGTDTQYF
TGCGCCAGCAGCCCTGACAGGGCGGGCACAGATACGCAGTATTTT
>TRBJ2-2|few|TRBD1|TRBV4-3
CASSQEPGGWGGELFF
TGCGCCAGCAGCCAAGAACCAGGGGGCTGGGGCGGGGAGCTGTTTTTT
>TRBJ2-3|few|NA|TRBV29-1
CSVGRGISADTQYF
TGCAGCGTTGGCCGGGGCATAAGCGCAGATACGCAGTATTTT
>TRBJ2-7|NA|TRBD1|TRBV12-3/TRBV12-4
CASRLNGQGRDKQYF
TGTGCCAGCAGACTGAATGGACAGGGGAGGGACAAGCAGTACTTC
>TRBJ2-5|few|NA|TRBV6-5
CASSYLGALAQETQYF
TGTGCCAGCAGTTACTTGGGGGCGCTGGCCCAAGAGACCCAGTACTTC
>TRBJ2-2|NA|TRBD2|TRBV6-5
CASSFGLGGTGELFF
TGTGCCAGCAGTTTCGGACTAGGCGGCACCGGGGAGCTGTTTTTT
>TRBJ1-6|few|TRBD1|TRBV7-2
CASSSGQGRMSPLHF
TGTGCCAGCAGCTCCGGACAGGGACGTATGTCACCCCTCCACTTT
>TRBJ1-1|few|NA|TRBV20-1
CSAYLMNTEAFF
TGCAGTGCATACTTAATGAACACTGAAGCTTTCTTT
>TRBJ1-1|many|NA|TRBV5-1
CASSLAGRSEAFF
TGCGCCAGCAGCTTGGCAGGGCGGAGTGAAGCTTTCTTT
>TRBJ2-5|few|TRBD2|TRBV11-2
CASSLGTSGSIETQYF
TGTGCCAGCAGCTTGGGGACTAGCGGGAGTATTGAGACCCAGTACTTC
>TRBJ2-1|few|NA|TRBV12-3/TRBV12-4
CASSRTRRSYNEQFF
TGTGCCAGCAGTAGAACTAGGAGAAGCTACAATGAGCAGTTCTTC
>TRBJ2-3|many|TRBD2|TRBV10-3
CAISGLAGGSTDTQYF
TGTGCCATCAGTGGACTAGCGGGGGGTAGCACAGATACGCAGTATTTT
>TRBJ2-5|NA|TRBD1|TRBV7-2
CASSQGDREETQYF
TGTGCCAGCAGCCAGGGGGACAGAGAGGAGACCCAGTACTTC
>TRBJ1-2|NA|NA|TRBV4-3
CASSKGVQNYGYTF
TGCGCCAGCAGCAAAGGTGTCCAGAACTATGGCTACACCTTC